Listed below are T cell receptor beta chains from one sample, sequenced in a study of long-term antiretroviral therapy in people with HIV. Repertoires were generated with immunoSEQ multiplex PCR, while TCRdb's copy carries only in-frame clones and drops some. In the table there are 25,000 or so clones, around 80% of which are singletons. Sequencing used unsorted PBMCs, obtained 3 years after starting antiretroviral therapy. These receptors were collected from a man aged 18 to 35 with HIV. CDR3s include the opening cysteine and the closing phenylalanine or tryptophan. The D gene is left open where the match is weak. Not every row has a clone size; where given, it reads once, few, many or a size class.

D	size	J	V	DNA	CDR3
NA	NA	TRBJ2-5	TRBV7-9	TGTGCCAGCAGCCATGACACGACCCAGTACTTC	CASSHDTTQYF
NA	NA	TRBJ2-1	TRBV2	TGTGCCAGCAGTGGGCTAGGACGCCCCAACCCCAATGAGCAGTTCTTC	CASSGLGRPNPNEQFF
NA	NA	TRBJ2-7	TRBV15	TGTGCCACCAGCAGGACGGGGGCCTCCTACGAGCAGTACTTC	CATSRTGASYEQYF
NA	few	TRBJ1-2	TRBV21-1	TGTGCCAGCAGCTCCAAGAGGACAGTCTGCTATGGCTACACCTTC	CASSSKRTVCYGYTF
NA	NA	TRBJ2-1	TRBV29-1	TGCAGCGTTGAAGCAAGGGGGGGTAGCATGTTCTTC	CSVEARGGSMFF
TRBD1	NA	TRBJ1-1	TRBV6-5	TGTGCCAGCAGTTCCAGGACAGGGAACACTGAAGCTTTCTTT	CASSSRTGNTEAFF
NA	NA	TRBJ1-6	TRBV10-3	TGTGCCATCAGTGAAGCCAATAATTATAATTCACCCCTCCACTTT	CAISEANNYNSPLHF
TRBD1	NA	TRBJ2-1	TRBV10-3	TGTGCCATCAGTGAGGGGACAGGAGGATACAATGAGCAGTTCTTC	CAISEGTGGYNEQFF
NA	medium-sized	TRBJ2-2	TRBV9	TGTGCCAGCAGCGTAGACAGGGACGATATCGGGGACACCGGGGAGCTGTTTTTT	CASSVDRDDIGDTGELFF
NA	NA	TRBJ1-2	TRBV6-1	TGTGCCAGCAGTGATTCATACCCCTATGGCTACACCTTC	CASSDSYPYGYTF
TRBD1	NA	TRBJ2-7	TRBV2	TGTGCCAGCAGTGCCGGACAGGGGTTCGGCGAGCAGTACTTC	CASSAGQGFGEQYF
NA	NA	TRBJ2-5	TRBV19	TGTGCCAGTAGTTTCGACTTTGAAGAGACCCAGTACTTC	CASSFDFEETQYF
NA	NA	TRBJ2-4	TRBV4-1	TGCGCCAGCAGCGCCCGCGGGGACAGTAGGCGAGGTAACATTCAGTACTTC	CASSARGDSRRGNIQYF
TRBD1	NA	TRBJ1-1	TRBV29-1	TGCGCAGGGGGCGCGGGGTGGGCCATGAACACTGAAGCTTTCTTT	CAGGAGWAMNTEAFF
NA	NA	TRBJ2-7	TRBV7-6	TGTGCCAGCAGCCAGCATGAGGAGCAGTACTTC	CASSQHEEQYF
NA	few	TRBJ2-5	TRBV7-2	TGTGCCAGCAGCTTGTTAACCAGGGAAGAGACCCAGTACTTC	CASSLLTREETQYF
NA	NA	TRBJ1-1	TRBV5-6	TGTGCCAGCAGCTTGTGGGTCAGCTCGAACACTGAAGCTTTCTTT	CASSLWVSSNTEAFF
NA	once	TRBJ1-1	TRBV27	TGTGCCAGCAGTCCCAACGGCAATATAGCCATGGAAGCTTTCTTT	CASSPNGNIAMEAFF
TRBD2	NA	TRBJ2-3	TRBV5-3	TGTGCCAGAAGCTTGTCGGGGGGGTCAGATACGCAGTATTTT	CARSLSGGSDTQYF
NA	NA	TRBJ1-5	TRBV15	TGTGCCACCAGCGCCGACGGTAGCAATCAGCCCCAGCATTTT	CATSADGSNQPQHF
NA	NA	TRBJ2-2	TRBV2	TGTGCCAGCATGGTGGGCCTTGGAGGGGAGCTGTTTTTT	CASMVGLGGELFF
NA	NA	TRBJ1-6	TRBV5-1	TGCGCCAGCAGCCTTGCACCACCGGGAAGTAATTCACCCCTCCACTTT	CASSLAPPGSNSPLHF
NA	NA	TRBJ2-7	TRBV6-5	TGTGCCAGCAGTTACTCTCGGGACCCTGACTCCTACGAGCAGTACTTC	CASSYSRDPDSYEQYF
TRBD2	NA	TRBJ2-1	TRBV9	TGTGCCAGCAGCGAACCCGGGACTAGCGGGGGGGGCTCCTACAATGAGCAGTTCTTC	CASSEPGTSGGGSYNEQFF
TRBD1	NA	TRBJ2-3	TRBV5-1	TGCGCCAGCAGCCCCCAAGTTCCGGGACAGCTTACCACAGATACGCAGTATTTT	CASSPQVPGQLTTDTQYF
NA	few	TRBJ1-1	TRBV28	TGTGCCAGCAGTATGACACCGAACACTGAAGCTTTCTTT	CASSMTPNTEAFF
NA	NA	TRBJ1-2	TRBV19	TGTGCCAGTAGTATTAAGGCTTACCCCGGCTACACCTTC	CASSIKAYPGYTF
NA	NA	TRBJ1-1	TRBV5-1	TGCGCTTCCCTTGACGGGACTGAAGCTTTCTTT	CASLDGTEAFF
NA	NA	TRBJ2-7	TRBV7-9	TGTGCCAGCAGCTTCGGGGGCGGGTACGAGCAGTACTTC	CASSFGGGYEQYF
NA	NA	TRBJ2-2	TRBV19	TGTGCCAGTACTATGGGCTACAGAGGCGGGGAGCTGTTTTTT	CASTMGYRGGELFF
TRBD2	once	TRBJ2-7	TRBV7-6	TGTGCCAGCAGCTTAGGGGGGGGTTACGAGCAGTACTTC	CASSLGGGYEQYF
TRBD1	NA	TRBJ2-5	TRBV7-9	TGTGCCAGCAGCTGGACAGGGGGCGTTGAGACCCAGTACTTC	CASSWTGGVETQYF
NA	once	TRBJ1-1	TRBV19	TGTGCCAGTAGGCCGGACAGTACTAGAGCTTTCTTT	CASRPDSTRAFF
NA	few	TRBJ2-7	TRBV18	TGTGCCAGCTCAAGTTTCGCCTACGAGCAGTACTTC	CASSSFAYEQYF
NA	few	TRBJ1-5	TRBV10-3	TGTGCCATCAGTGAGGGGGCAGGGGGCAATCAGCCCCAGCATTTT	CAISEGAGGNQPQHF
NA	NA	TRBJ1-6	TRBV9	TGTGCCAGCAGCCCTAGACAGGCGCCAAATTCACCCCTCCACTTT	CASSPRQAPNSPLHF
NA	NA	TRBJ1-1	TRBV5-1	TGCGCCAGCAGCAGGATGACAGGGAACACTGAAGCTTTCTTT	CASSRMTGNTEAFF